What follows are 14 T cell receptor beta chains derived from one specimen sequenced in a study of T cell changes during pregnancy in multiple sclerosis. The assay was immunoSEQ multiplex PCR, and TCRdb's table has in-frame clones only and misses some. The data show around 63,000 clones, with 91% seen just once and approximately 1.3% held by the top ten. The sequencing used peripheral blood, collected after pregnancy. Receptor source: a female donor in good health, enrolled as a control in a pregnancy study.

The count of this clone is one. The chain joins TRBV4-3 to TRBJ2-7; 10 bases map to TRBD1. After removal of 0 bases from V and 5 bases from J, the junction contained 4 bases not matched to a gene. The CDR3 runs to 15 residues. Germline loops: CDR1 LGHNA, CDR2 YSLEER. The CDR3 nucleotides read TGCGCCAGCAGCCAAGATGGACAGGGGGTCAACGAGCAGTACTTC. Protein sequence: CASSQDGQGVNEQYF.

The rearrangement links TRBV9 to TRBJ2-1, with TRBD2 as a possible D gene (7 bases). Germline V CDR1 and CDR2: SGDLS, YYNGEE. The CDR3 is made up of 15 amino acids. Trimming took off 0 bases at V and 5 bases at J, with 12 bases between the two ends. This CDR3 is CASSVVEGGHNEQFF. The DNA for the CDR3 is TGTGCCAGCAGCGTAGTGGAGGGGGGGCACAATGAGCAGTTCTTC.

The chain is built from TRBV5-6 and TRBJ2-7; D is possibly TRBD2 (5 bases). The germline V gene has CDR1 SGHDT and CDR2 YYEEEE. The CDR3 is 15 amino acids. Trimming removed 0 bases at V and 3 bases at J, with 13 bases between. CDR3 sequence (DNA): TGTGCCAGCAGCTTGGCAGGACTTGATTTCTACGAGCAGTACTTC. Protein: CASSLAGLDFYEQYF.

CDR3 loop: CASSPVLQETQYF. CDR3 nucleotides: TGTGCCAGTAGTCCCGTACTCCAAGAGACCCAGTACTTC. This rearrangement joins TRBV19 to TRBJ2-5; D not resolved. CDR1 and CDR2 (germline): LNHDA, SQIVND (reference sequence). The CDR3 runs 13 residues. The V and J ends lost 5 bases and 1 base respectively, with 8 bases between them.

The rearrangement joins TRBV30 to TRBJ2-3; TRBD1 matches at 9 bases. CDR1 is GTSNPN, CDR2 SVGIG, per germline (reference sequence). The CDR3 contains 15 residues. V lost 1 base, J lost 1 base, and 3 bases stayed unmatched. The CDR3 sequence: CAWSGRDRGTDTQYF. CDR3 nucleotide sequence: TGTGCCTGGAGTGGCCGGGACAGGGGCACAGATACGCAGTATTTT.

The gene calls are TRBV6-6 and TRBJ1-5; 9 nucleotides line up with TRBD1. The germline CDR1 and CDR2 sequences are MNHNY and SVGAGI (reference sequence). This CDR3 has 15 residues. Unmatched junction bases numbered 11, after V lost 4 bases and J lost 10 bases. The CDR3 DNA reads as TGTGCCAGCAGTTTGGACAGGGGAAATGGGGGTCCCCAGCATTTT. This gives the protein CASSLDRGNGGPQHF.

The gene calls are TRBV5-1 and TRBJ2-3; 8 nucleotides agree with TRBD1. J was trimmed by 1 base and V by 4 bases; bases with no gene match: 5. The germline V gene encodes CDR1 SGHRS and CDR2 YFSETQ. CDR3 length: 15 residues. The CDR3, as DNA: TGCGCCAGCAGCCCAGGACAGGGTGGCACAGATACGCAGTATTTT. Translation: CASSPGQGGTDTQYF. Using reference TRBV5-1 and TRBJ2-3 for the parts outside the CDR3, the full variable domain is KAGVTQTPRYLIKTRGQQVTLSCSPISGHRSVSWYQQTPGQGLQFLFEYFSETQRNKGNFPGRFSGRQFSNSRSEMNVSTLELGDSALYLCASSPGQGGTDTQYFGPGTRLTVL.

This chain links TRBV29-1 with TRBJ1-1, with D perhaps matching TRBD1 (5 bases). V lost 4 bases, J lost 5 bases, and 17 bases lay in between. Germline lookup yields CDR1 SQVTM and CDR2 ANQGSEA. The CDR3 contains 14 residues. CDR3 DNA sequence: TGCAGCGTTGCCAGTCAGGGCCTGAGGACTGAAGCTTTCTTT. Translated, it gives CSVASQGLRTEAFF.

The chain joins TRBV19 to TRBJ1-2; D perhaps matches TRBD1 (6 bases). The V end lost 5 bases, the J end lost 4 bases, and 14 bases lay between the germline ends. The CDR3 consists of 14 residues. The V gene's germline CDR1 is LNHDA and CDR2 SQIVND (reference sequence). The CDR3, as DNA: TGTGCCAGTAGTCGTCACAGGGTCTTCTATGGCTACACCTTC. This sequence encodes CASSRHRVFYGYTF.

This clone is a singleton in its sample. The rearrangement uses TRBV27 and TRBJ1-2; 9 nucleotides agree with TRBD1. The CDR3 extends over 16 amino acids. V shed 5 bases and J 1 base; nucleotides not matched to a gene: 8. Germline loops: CDR1 MNHEY, CDR2 SMNVEV (reference sequence). In DNA form, the CDR3 reads TGTGCCAGCAGTCTAACCGGGACAGGGATTAACTATGGCTACACCTTC. Amino acid sequence: CASSLTGTGINYGYTF.

The V and J genes are TRBV6-5 and TRBJ1-5; TRBD1 matches 7 bases. There are 14 residues in the CDR3. Germline V gives CDR1 MNHEY, CDR2 SVGAGI. V shed 8 bases and J 7 bases; nucleotides not matched to a gene: 11. The CDR3 DNA is TGTGCCAGCCGAAGGGACAGCTTTGGCCAGCCCCAGCATTTT. This sequence encodes CASRRDSFGQPQHF.

The rearrangement links TRBV4-2 to TRBJ1-3; maybe TRBD1 (6 bases). With 4 bases removed from V and 4 bases from J, the gap between germline ends came to 11 bases. Germline V lookup: CDR1 LGHNA, CDR2 YNFKEQ. This CDR3 is 14 amino acids long. CDR3 DNA: TGTGCCAGCAGCCCTTCCCAGGGGGGAAACACCATATATTTT. Encoded protein: CASSPSQGGNTIYF.

The J gene is TRBJ2-7, the V gene TRBV28, with D perhaps matching TRBD1 (5 bases). V was pared by 3 bases and J by 2 bases, with 14 bases between. The CDR3 loop spans 15 amino acids. Looked up from germline, CDR1 is MDHEN and CDR2 is SYDVKM. CDR3 protein: CASSFSDRFTYEQYF. The CDR3 nucleotides read TGTGCCAGCAGTTTTTCTGACAGATTTACCTACGAGCAGTACTTC.

The CDR3: CASSQERGMNTEAFF. CDR3 nucleotide sequence: TGTGCCAGCAGCCAAGAGCGAGGGATGAACACTGAAGCTTTCTTT. The chain employs TRBV14 and TRBJ1-1; D is undetermined. This CDR3 has 15 residues. The germline V gene has CDR1 SGHDN and CDR2 FVKESK. Deletions cut 0 bases from V and 0 bases from J, with 8 bases between.